This T cell receptor (beta chain) was observed in a study of CD8 T cells in ankylosing spondylitis. The ends were cut back, 8 bases at V and 6 bases at J, with 10 bases in the middle. This CDR3 comprises 11 residues. TCRdb analysed the 5' RACE reads with MiXCR anew, one entry per CDR3 protein. The sample lists about 450,000 distinct CDR3 sequences; about 24% were seen once. In regard to this clonotype: The antigen is not known.

Regarding the study as a whole: Ankylosing spondylitis blood seemed to carry a telltale TCR beta motif made of seven or eight highly homologous variants.

Sequenced sample: blood, either unsorted or a sorted T cell fraction (not recorded which). The chain links TRBV12-3 or TRBV12-4 to TRBJ1-1; no definite D call. The receptor's source is a male donor with ankylosing spondylitis. This CDR3 is CASGRISEAFF. The CDR3 bases are TGTGCCAGCGGTCGAATTTCTGAAGCTTTCTTT.